This TCR beta chain was sequenced during a study of cytomegalovirus exposure and HLA in healthy donors. Whole-study findings and limits: It was about 150 TCR beta chains that were listed as cytomegalovirus-associated. A later analysis linked a missense DCLRE1C variant to TCR beta V- and J-gene trimming.

In germline, CDR1 is SGHNT, CDR2 YYREEE (reference sequence). This CDR3 contains 16 residues. V shed 4 bases and J shed 0 bases, with 14 bases lying between them. 13 Jbeta primers and 60 Vbeta primers were used for the PCR. TCRdb's copy holds only in-frame clones and misses some; the assay was immunoSEQ multiplex PCR. The repertoire holds roughly 170,000 clones, with over 70% as singletons. Concerning this clone: Its antigen is unknown.

The receptor comes from a woman aged 25 to 45 in good health and CMV-seropositive. The genes are TRBV5-4 and TRBJ2-4; possibly TRBD2 for D (5 bases). The sequenced material came from PBMCs. CDR3 region: CASSNEGGLAKNIQYF. CDR3 sequence (DNA): TGTGCCAGCAGCAACGAGGGTGGACTAGCCAAAAACATTCAGTACTTC. The full variable domain, its missing parts supplied by reference TRBV5-4 and TRBJ2-4, is ETGVTQSPTHLIKTRGQQVTLRCSSQSGHNTVSWYQQALGQGPQFIFQYYREEENGRGNFPPRFSGLQFPNYSSELNVNALELDDSALYLCASSNEGGLAKNIQYFGAGTRLSVL.